This note documents a single T cell receptor (beta chain) sequence. Its specificity is not known. Trimming took 3 bases from V and 0 from J, leaving 20 bases between them. Germline CDR1 reads SQVTM; CDR2 reads ANQGSEA. The CDR3 has 17 amino acids. The treatment is: oral pan-JAK inhibitor, 5-10 mg twice daily. As the sequencing template, cDNA was produced by extracting RNA and reverse transcribing it. TCRdb keeps only in-frame clones here, not all; method: immunoSEQ multiplex PCR. The sample contains some 200,000 clones, roughly 61% of which appear only once. This record comes from a study of CD8+ T cells in alopecia areata. Study-wide results and limits: In scalp and blood, many expanded lesional clones persisted during tofacitinib. Normal skin's resident alphabeta T cells are also sequenced in scalp samples.

The receptor was isolated from a human donor with alopecia areata. Specimen: CD8+ T cells sorted from blood, collected at week 24, from a patient treated with tofacitinib. The chain has TRBV29-1 and TRBJ1-2; D perhaps matches TRBD1 (5 bases). The CDR3 DNA sequence: TGCAGCGTTGATCGAGTGGTGGGAGGAGGGGCTAACTATGGCTACACCTTC. This gives the protein CSVDRVVGGGANYGYTF.